Listed below are T cell receptor beta chains from one sample, sequenced in a study of blood T cell repertoires in COVID-19. This table comes from immunoSEQ multiplex PCR, and its TCRdb copy is limited to in-frame clones, with some not included. The sample includes about 64,000 clones, approximately 84% of them seen just once. The material sequenced was peripheral blood. Receptors originate from a man aged 45 to 65 with active COVID-19. Each CDR3 is given with its conserved first and last residue. A D gene is named only where the DNA matches it firmly. The size entry is marked missing in some rows and otherwise reads once, few, many or a size class.

j_call	v_call	d_call	clone_size	cdr3_nt	cdr3_aa
TRBJ2-3	TRBV10-3	NA	NA	TGTGCCATCAGTGACGGGAGCACAGATACGCAGTATTTT	CAISDGSTDTQYF
TRBJ1-2	TRBV28	NA	NA	TGTGCCAGCAGTTTGGGGCTCGGCTACACCTTC	CASSLGLGYTF
TRBJ2-5	TRBV7-9	TRBD2	NA	TGTGCCAGCAGCCCTGGACTAGCGGAAGAGACCCAGTACTTC	CASSPGLAEETQYF
TRBJ2-7	TRBV19	TRBD2	NA	TGTGCCAGTAGTGAGGGACTAGCCTACGAGCAGTACTTC	CASSEGLAYEQYF
TRBJ2-7	TRBV27	TRBD1	few	TGTGCCAGCAGTTTATCGGGACAGGGCCACGAGCAGTACTTC	CASSLSGQGHEQYF
TRBJ2-7	TRBV7-9	NA	NA	TGTGCCAGCAGCCCCCCTCACCAGGGCCTCTACGAGCAGTACTTC	CASSPPHQGLYEQYF
TRBJ2-1	TRBV10-3	NA	NA	TGTGCCATCAGTGCGGGAGAATCCTACAATGAGCAGTTCTTC	CAISAGESYNEQFF
TRBJ1-2	TRBV6-1	NA	NA	TGTGCCAGCAGTGAACCTGGCAGGAAAGCTAACTATGGCTACACCTTC	CASSEPGRKANYGYTF
TRBJ2-1	TRBV29-1	TRBD1	NA	TGCAGCGCCGGCGACAGGGCCTCCTACAATGAGCAGTTCTTC	CSAGDRASYNEQFF
TRBJ1-1	TRBV5-1	TRBD1	NA	TGCGCCAGCAGCATCCGGGACAGGGCCATGAACACTGAAGCTTTCTTT	CASSIRDRAMNTEAFF
TRBJ2-1	TRBV19	TRBD2	few	TGTGCCGTCCGGACTAGCGGGGGGCCCCGGGGTGAGCAGTTCTTC	CAVRTSGGPRGEQFF
TRBJ2-7	TRBV6-2/TRBV6-3	NA	NA	TGTGCCAGCAGTTACTTACAGGAGGGGGAGCAGTACTTC	CASSYLQEGEQYF
TRBJ2-3	TRBV20-1	TRBD2	NA	TGCAGTGCTAGTGGGGGACTAGCGGGATCAGATACGCAGTATTTT	CSASGGLAGSDTQYF
TRBJ1-2	TRBV2	TRBD1	NA	TGTGCCAGCAAACGATGGGAGGACAGGGACACAAACAACTATGGCTACACCTTC	CASKRWEDRDTNNYGYTF
TRBJ2-3	TRBV6-2/TRBV6-3	TRBD2	NA	TGTGCCAGCAGCCCTAGCGGGGGGGCGGCAGATACGCAGTATTTT	CASSPSGGAADTQYF
TRBJ1-1	TRBV9	NA	NA	TGTGCCAGCAGAGAACAGGGTATTGGCACTGAAGCTTTCTTT	CASREQGIGTEAFF
TRBJ2-3	TRBV7-3	NA	NA	TGTGCCAGCAGCCTCAGCGGGTCCGGGACAGATACGCAGTATTTT	CASSLSGSGTDTQYF
TRBJ1-5	TRBV10-2	NA	NA	TGCGCCAGCAGGGACACCGAGAGCAATCAGCCCCAGCATTTT	CASRDTESNQPQHF
TRBJ1-5	TRBV21-1	NA	NA	TGTGCCAGCATGCAATGCATCGGGGGGCATCAGCCCCAGCATTTT	CASMQCIGGHQPQHF
TRBJ2-7	TRBV5-1	NA	NA	TGCGCCAGCAGCTTGGGGGCAGGGGCCTACGAGCAGTACTTC	CASSLGAGAYEQYF
TRBJ2-2	TRBV7-3	NA	NA	TGTGCCAGCAGCTTAATGAGGGACACCGGGGAGCTGTTTTTT	CASSLMRDTGELFF
TRBJ1-3	TRBV11-2	NA	NA	TGTGCCAGCAGCTTAGGGAGACAGCCAGGAAACACCATATATTTT	CASSLGRQPGNTIYF
TRBJ1-1	TRBV19	TRBD1	NA	TGTGCCAGTAGTACTTCATCACAACCAGGGGGCAGGCCTGAAGCTTTCTTT	CASSTSSQPGGRPEAFF
TRBJ1-5	TRBV6-2/TRBV6-3	NA	few	TGTGCCAGCAGTTCACGGACAGATTTCCAGCCCCAGCATTTT	CASSSRTDFQPQHF
TRBJ1-3	TRBV7-8	TRBD1	NA	TGTGCCAGCGCCTCAAACAGGGGCTCTGGAAACACCATATATTTT	CASASNRGSGNTIYF
TRBJ2-3	TRBV9	TRBD2	NA	TGTGCCAGCAGCCCCCGGGCTAGCGGTCGTCTTTTAGATACGCAGTATTTT	CASSPRASGRLLDTQYF
TRBJ1-1	TRBV2	NA	NA	TGTGCCAGCAGCTCCGGGACAATAGCTTTCTTT	CASSSGTIAFF
TRBJ1-2	TRBV7-2	TRBD1	NA	TGTGCCAGCTCCGGGACAGGGGACTATGGCTACACCTTC	CASSGTGDYGYTF
TRBJ2-7	TRBV4-3	NA	NA	TGCGCCAGCAGCCAAGATCTGAGGCAGCAGTACTTC	CASSQDLRQQYF
TRBJ2-7	TRBV5-1	NA	NA	TGCGCCAGCACCAAATCCCCCTCCTACGAGCAGTACTTC	CASTKSPSYEQYF
TRBJ2-7	TRBV2	NA	NA	TGTGCCAGCAGCGCCTACCCATCTGAGCAGTACTTC	CASSAYPSEQYF